Listed here are 17 T cell receptor beta chains from one sample, sequenced in a study of PD-L1 blockade in urothelial cancer. The assay was immunoSEQ multiplex PCR, and TCRdb's table has in-frame clones only and misses some. The sample comprises around 87,000 clones, approximately 82% of which are singletons, and around 8% rests with the top ten. This sample's time point: peripheral blood 6 weeks after treatment start. The source material was PBMCs, sampled around atezolizumab (anti-PD-L1) treatment. The receptors were gathered from a man aged 70-80 years with urothelial cancer.

The chain has TRBV5-1 and TRBJ2-7, with TRBD1 matching 8 bases. From germline, CDR1 is SGHRS and CDR2 YFSETQ. After removal of 4 bases from V and 3 bases from J, the junction contained 6 bases not matched to a gene. The CDR3 consists of 14 residues. CDR3 in DNA: TGCGCCAGCAGCCCAACCGGGACAGGCTACGAGCAGTACTTC. Amino acid sequence: CASSPTGTGYEQYF.

The CDR3 sequence: CASSLGGTYRAGGVSDTQYF. CDR3 DNA sequence: TGTGCCAGCAGCTTAGGAGGGACATACAGAGCGGGAGGGGTATCAGATACGCAGTATTTT. The chain has TRBV13 and TRBJ2-3, with 10 positions matching TRBD2. The CDR3 runs to 20 residues. Losses at the gene ends were 0 bases for V and 4 bases for J; bases not matched to a gene: 16. From germline, CDR1 is PRHDT and CDR2 FYEKMQ (reference sequence).

The table lists this clone with a few counts. This chain connects TRBV2 to TRBJ2-1; TRBD1 might be the D (7 bases). V lost 7 bases to trimming and J lost 6 bases, with 19 bases between them. CDR3 length: 15 residues. CDR1 is SNHLY, CDR2 FYNNEI, per germline. CDR3 DNA: TGTGCCAGCACCTACAGGCCAGGGGGGCCCAATGAGCAGTTCTTC. The encoded protein is CASTYRPGGPNEQFF.

This chain links TRBV9 with TRBJ1-2; maybe TRBD1 (5 bases). Germline values: CDR1 SGDLS, CDR2 YYNGEE. This CDR3 comprises 14 residues. Trimming pared 0 bases from V and 3 bases from J, leaving 9 bases between. The CDR3 reads CASSVGGRDYGYTF. As DNA, the CDR3 is TGTGCCAGCAGCGTAGGGGGGAGGGACTATGGCTACACCTTC.

The chain's CDR3 is CASSLRPRQPELNTEAFF. DNA for the CDR3: TGCGCCAGCAGCTTGCGTCCGAGACAACCAGAGCTGAACACTGAAGCTTTCTTT. The chain links TRBV5-1 to TRBJ1-1; D is unresolved. Trimming shortened V by 1 base and J by 0 bases, and 19 bases separated the two germline ends. The germline CDR1 and CDR2 sequences are SGHRS and YFSETQ. The CDR3 spans 18 residues.

The rearrangement links TRBV9 to TRBJ2-7, with D possibly being TRBD1 or TRBD2 (7 bases each). Germline CDR1 reads SGDLS; CDR2 reads YYNGEE. The germline V and J ends were trimmed by 4 bases and 3 bases, with 20 bases remaining between them. The CDR3 consists of 16 residues. CDR3 DNA: TGTGCCAGCAGCTTAGGGGGGGAAGGGGGCGTCTACGAGCAGTACTTC. Translating gives CASSLGGEGGVYEQYF. The full variable domain, with the rest looked up from reference TRBV9 and TRBJ2-7, is DSGVTQTPKHLITATGQRVTLRCSPRSGDLSVYWYQQSLDQGLQFLIQYYNGEERAKGNILERFSAQQFPDLHSELNLSSLELGDSALYFCASSLGGEGGVYEQYFGPGTRLTVT.

This clone was seen just once. This chain connects TRBV5-1 to TRBJ2-1; a weak D match, TRBD2 (6 bases). V was pared by 8 bases and J by 0 bases, with 15 bases between. The CDR3 totals 15 residues. The germline CDR1 and CDR2 sequences are SGHRS and YFSETQ. CDR3 region: CASKPGLSSYNEQFF. The CDR3 DNA is TGCGCCAGTAAACCGGGACTCAGCTCCTACAATGAGCAGTTCTTC.

This sequence joins TRBV2 and TRBJ2-5, with 7 bases aligning to TRBD1. The CDR3 is made up of 15 amino acids. Germline CDR1 and CDR2: SNHLY and FYNNEI. V lost 7 bases and J lost 2; bases outside the gene matches: 10. As DNA, the CDR3 is TGTGCCAGCACCCCGCCGGGACAGCCTCAAGAGACCCAGTACTTC. It yields the protein CASTPPGQPQETQYF.

The rearrangement joins TRBV4-2 to TRBJ1-2; no definite D call. This CDR3 region has 15 residues. With 1 base removed from V and 2 bases from J, the gap between germline ends came to 11 bases. CDR1 is LGHNA and CDR2 is YNFKEQ in the germline V gene. For the CDR3, the DNA is TGTGCCAGCAGCCAAGGCTTGGCCGAAAACTATGGCTACACCTTC. Translated: CASSQGLAENYGYTF.

The chain joins TRBV5-6 to TRBJ2-5; a possible D gene is TRBD1 (6 bases). The germline V and J ends were trimmed by 4 bases and 5 bases, with 12 bases remaining between them. CDR3 size: 13 residues. CDR1 and CDR2 from the germline V gene are SGHDT and YYEEEE. The CDR3 DNA reads as TGTGCCAGCAGCCGTGGGACAAGGGAGACCCAGTACTTC. It codes for CASSRGTRETQYF.

The genes are TRBV4-2 and TRBJ1-5; 7 nucleotides agree with TRBD1. This CDR3 spans 15 amino acids. The junction had 5 bases not matched to a gene; V was cut back by 2 bases and J by 4 bases. Germline CDR1 is LGHNA and CDR2 is YNFKEQ. For the CDR3, the DNA is TGTGCCAGCAGCCAAAGGTTACAGGGGAATCAGCCCCAGCATTTT. Protein product: CASSQRLQGNQPQHF.

The chain uses TRBV5-5 and TRBJ1-3, with a weak D call TRBD1 (5 bases). The V end was cut by 6 bases, the J end by 4 bases, with 17 bases between. The germline gives CDR1 SGHKS, CDR2 YYEKEE (reference sequence). This CDR3 is built from 15 residues. The CDR3 nucleotides read TGTGCCAGCACCACAGGCTCCCTGGGGGGAAACACCATATATTTT. This sequence encodes CASTTGSLGGNTIYF.

The chain is built from TRBV7-9 and TRBJ2-5, with 8 bases identical to TRBD1. The CDR3 is 15 residues long. Trimming cost V 4 bases and J 1 base; bases outside gene matches: 5. Looked up from germline, CDR1 is SEHNR and CDR2 is FQNEAQ (reference sequence). CDR3 in DNA: TGTGCCAGCAGCTACGGGACAGGCCGCCAAGAGACCCAGTACTTC. Encoded protein: CASSYGTGRQETQYF.

The table lists this clone with a few counts. This chain joins TRBV7-6 and TRBJ2-1; D possibly corresponds to TRBD2 (5 bases). CDR1 is SGHVS and CDR2 is FNYEAQ in the germline V gene. This CDR3 region has 14 residues. Trimming took 4 bases from V and 3 from J, leaving 10 bases between them. CDR3 protein: CASSSRALYNEQFF. DNA of the CDR3: TGTGCCAGCAGCTCGAGGGCCCTCTACAATGAGCAGTTCTTC. Drawing the rest from reference TRBV7-6 and TRBJ2-1, the complete variable domain is GAGVSQSPRYKVTKRGQDVALRCDPISGHVSLYWYRQALGQGPEFLTYFNYEAQQDKSGLPNDRFSAERPEGSISTLTIQRTEQRDSAMYRCASSSRALYNEQFFGPGTRLTVL.

The rearrangement uses TRBV5-5 and TRBJ1-4; unclear D gene. The germline gives CDR1 SGHKS, CDR2 YYEKEE (reference sequence). Trimming took 4 bases from V and 5 from J, leaving 9 bases between them. CDR3 length: 13 residues. The CDR3 sequence is CASSVPENEKLFF. CDR3 bases: TGTGCCAGCAGCGTACCGGAGAATGAAAAACTGTTTTTT.

This sequence joins TRBV7-9 and TRBJ2-7; D might be TRBD2 (5 bases). The germline CDR1 and CDR2 sequences are SEHNR and FQNEAQ (reference sequence). The CDR3 consists of 14 residues. V lost 4 bases and J lost 1, with 11 bases in between. CDR3 sequence reads: CASSYAGGSYEQYF. The DNA of the CDR3 is TGTGCCAGCAGCTACGCGGGCGGATCCTACGAGCAGTACTTC. The whole variable domain, filled in from reference TRBV7-9 and TRBJ2-7, reads DTGVSQNPRHKITKRGQNVTFRCDPISEHNRLYWYRQTLGQGPEFLTYFQNEAQLEKSRLLSDRFSAERPKGSFSTLEIQRTEQGDSAMYLCASSYAGGSYEQYFGPGTRLTVT.

The genes are TRBV18 and TRBJ1-1, with TRBD1 as a possible D gene (6 bases). CDR3 length equals 15 residues. Germline loops: CDR1 KGHSH, CDR2 LQKENI. Trimming stripped 1 base from V and 5 bases from J, with 14 bases between. For the CDR3, the DNA is TGTGCCAGCTCACCACGAGGAGCAGGGGTTACTGAAGCTTTCTTT. Amino acid sequence: CASSPRGAGVTEAFF.